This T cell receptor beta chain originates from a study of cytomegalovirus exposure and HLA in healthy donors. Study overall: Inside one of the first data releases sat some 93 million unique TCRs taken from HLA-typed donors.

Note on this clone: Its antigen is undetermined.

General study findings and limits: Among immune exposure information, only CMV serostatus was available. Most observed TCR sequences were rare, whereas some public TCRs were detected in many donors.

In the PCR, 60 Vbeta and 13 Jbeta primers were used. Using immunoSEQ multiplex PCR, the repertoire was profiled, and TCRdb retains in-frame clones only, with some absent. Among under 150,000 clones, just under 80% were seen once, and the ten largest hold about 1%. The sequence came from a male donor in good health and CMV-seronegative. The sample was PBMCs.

CDR3 nucleotides: TGTGCCAGCAGCGGGCTAGGAGGAGATACGCAGTATTTT. Amino acids: CASSGLGGDTQYF. This rearrangement joins TRBV9 to TRBJ2-3, with a weak D call TRBD2 (5 bases). There are 13 residues in the CDR3. The V end lost 3 bases, the J end lost 5 bases, and 10 bases lay between the germline ends. Germline lookup yields CDR1 SGDLS and CDR2 YYNGEE.